These 2 T cell receptor beta chains originate from one sample sequenced in a study of cytotoxic CD8 clonotypes in ibrutinib-treated CLL. The repertoire was sequenced with immunoSEQ multiplex PCR; TCRdb's copy has only in-frame clones and lacks some. The profile covers about 86,000 clones, with about 86% appearing a single time and around 5% taken by the ten largest. Specimen: PBMCs, collected before ibrutinib treatment. These receptors all stem from a human donor with chronic lymphocytic leukemia.

The CDR3, as DNA: TGTGCCACCAGCCGAAGAGGGAACACTGAAGCTTTCTTT. This translates into CATSRRGNTEAFF. V gene TRBV15 combines with J gene TRBJ1-1; D unresolved. The V end was cut by 5 bases, the J end by 1 base, with 8 bases between. Looked up from germline, CDR1 is LNHNV and CDR2 is YYDKDF (reference sequence). The CDR3 is made up of 13 amino acids.

The rearrangement links TRBV5-1 to TRBJ2-5, with 9 bases matching TRBD1. There are 14 residues in the CDR3. Per germline, CDR1 SGHRS and CDR2 YFSETQ. Germline trimming cut 3 bases from V and 5 bases from J; bases unmatched to any gene: 5. The CDR3 sequence is CASSWGTGRETQYF. CDR3 in DNA: TGCGCCAGCAGCTGGGGGACAGGGAGGGAGACCCAGTACTTC.